This entry lists 5 T cell receptor beta chains sequenced from one sample in a study of blood T cell repertoires in COVID-19. Clones were read by immunoSEQ multiplex PCR, and TCRdb kept only the in-frame ones, dropping some. The table lists over 250,000 clones, over 85% of them singletons, with around 2.5% in the top ten. The specimen sequenced was PBMCs or T cells enriched from blood (not recorded which). These receptors originate from a man aged 60 to 75 who had recovered from COVID-19.

The rearrangement joins TRBV7-8 to TRBJ2-2; no clear D. The V end was cut by 2 bases, the J end by 0 bases, with 4 bases between. The CDR3 consists of 14 residues. Per germline, CDR1 SGHVS and CDR2 FQNEAQ. The CDR3 loop reads CASSLITNTGELFF. The CDR3 DNA sequence: TGTGCCAGCAGCTTAATTACGAACACCGGGGAGCTGTTTTTT.

The genes are TRBV9 and TRBJ2-3, with D perhaps TRBD1 (5 bases). Germline V gene data show CDR1 as SGDLS and CDR2 as YYNGEE. The CDR3 consists of 15 residues. V was pared by 0 bases and J by 2 bases, with 10 bases between. CDR3 region: CASSVAPRDTDTQYF. The DNA for the CDR3 is TGTGCCAGCAGCGTAGCGCCCAGGGACACAGATACGCAGTATTTT.

The rearrangement joins TRBV6-5 to TRBJ1-2, with 9 bases aligning to TRBD1. The CDR3 length is 12 residues. Germline CDR1 is MNHEY and CDR2 is SVGAGI. J lost 8 bases, V lost 7 bases, and 5 bases had no gene match. The CDR3 here is CASTSGQGGYTF. The CDR3 DNA follows: TGTGCCAGCACGTCGGGACAGGGAGGCTACACCTTC.

This chain links TRBV19 with TRBJ2-1; perhaps TRBD2 as D (6 bases). The CDR3 extends over 15 amino acids. V lost 8 bases and J lost 6, with 20 bases in between. Germline loops: CDR1 LNHDA, CDR2 SQIVND (reference sequence). The CDR3 nucleotides are TGTGCCAGTCGTCTCTCGGGGACTTCGGTCAATGAGCAGTTCTTC. Protein product: CASRLSGTSVNEQFF.

This clone was seen only once. V and J are TRBV20-1 and TRBJ1-1, with D perhaps TRBD1 (6 bases). Germline values: CDR1 DFQATT, CDR2 SNEGSKA (reference sequence). V was shortened by 5 bases and J by 11 bases, with 15 bases between the two germline ends. The CDR3 is made up of 11 amino acids. The CDR3 DNA sequence: TGCAGTGCTCCCACCGGGACAATTGCTTTCTTT. Protein product: CSAPTGTIAFF.